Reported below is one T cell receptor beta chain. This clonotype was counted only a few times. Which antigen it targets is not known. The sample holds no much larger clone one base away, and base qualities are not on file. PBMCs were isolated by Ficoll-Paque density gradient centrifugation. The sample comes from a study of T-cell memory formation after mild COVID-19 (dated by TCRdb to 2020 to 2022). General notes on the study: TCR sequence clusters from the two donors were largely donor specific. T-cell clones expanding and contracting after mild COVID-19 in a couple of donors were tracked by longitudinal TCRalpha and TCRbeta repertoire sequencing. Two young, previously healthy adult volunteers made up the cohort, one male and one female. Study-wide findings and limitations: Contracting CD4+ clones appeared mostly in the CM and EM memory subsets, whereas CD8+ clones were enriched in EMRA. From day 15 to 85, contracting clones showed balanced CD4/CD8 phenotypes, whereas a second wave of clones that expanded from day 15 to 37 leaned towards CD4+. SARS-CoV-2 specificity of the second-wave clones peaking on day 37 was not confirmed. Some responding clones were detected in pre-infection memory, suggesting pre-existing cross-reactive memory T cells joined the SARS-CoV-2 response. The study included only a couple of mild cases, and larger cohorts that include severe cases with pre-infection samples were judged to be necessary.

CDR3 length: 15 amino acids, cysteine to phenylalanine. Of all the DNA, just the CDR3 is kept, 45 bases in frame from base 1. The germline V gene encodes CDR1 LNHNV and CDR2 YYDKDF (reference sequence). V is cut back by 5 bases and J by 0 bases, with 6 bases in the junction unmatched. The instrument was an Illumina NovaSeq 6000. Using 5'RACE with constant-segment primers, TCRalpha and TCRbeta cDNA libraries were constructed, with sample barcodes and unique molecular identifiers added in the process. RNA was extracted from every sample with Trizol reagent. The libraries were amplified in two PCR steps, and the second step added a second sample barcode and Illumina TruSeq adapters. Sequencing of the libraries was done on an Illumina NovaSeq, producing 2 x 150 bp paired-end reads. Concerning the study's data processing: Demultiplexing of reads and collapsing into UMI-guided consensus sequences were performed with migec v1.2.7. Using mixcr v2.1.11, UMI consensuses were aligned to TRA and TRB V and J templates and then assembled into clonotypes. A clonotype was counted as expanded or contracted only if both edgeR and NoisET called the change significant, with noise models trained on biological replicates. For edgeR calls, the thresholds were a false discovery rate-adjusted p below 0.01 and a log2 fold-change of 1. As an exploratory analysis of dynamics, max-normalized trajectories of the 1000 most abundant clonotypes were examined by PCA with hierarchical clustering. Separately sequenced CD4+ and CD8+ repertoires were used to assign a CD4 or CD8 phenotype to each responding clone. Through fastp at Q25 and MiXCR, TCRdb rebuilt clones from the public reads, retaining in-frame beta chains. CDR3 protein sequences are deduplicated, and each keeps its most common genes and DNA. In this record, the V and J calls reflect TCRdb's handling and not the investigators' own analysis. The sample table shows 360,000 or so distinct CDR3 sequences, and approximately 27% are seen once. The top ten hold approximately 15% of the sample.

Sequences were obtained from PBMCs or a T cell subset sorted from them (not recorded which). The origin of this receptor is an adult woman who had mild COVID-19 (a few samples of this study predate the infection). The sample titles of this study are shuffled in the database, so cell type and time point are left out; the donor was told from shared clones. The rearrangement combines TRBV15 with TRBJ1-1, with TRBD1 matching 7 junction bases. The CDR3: CATSGRGNLNTEAFF. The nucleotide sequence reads TGTGCCACCAGCGGCAGGGGGAACCTGAACACTGAAGCTTTCTTT.